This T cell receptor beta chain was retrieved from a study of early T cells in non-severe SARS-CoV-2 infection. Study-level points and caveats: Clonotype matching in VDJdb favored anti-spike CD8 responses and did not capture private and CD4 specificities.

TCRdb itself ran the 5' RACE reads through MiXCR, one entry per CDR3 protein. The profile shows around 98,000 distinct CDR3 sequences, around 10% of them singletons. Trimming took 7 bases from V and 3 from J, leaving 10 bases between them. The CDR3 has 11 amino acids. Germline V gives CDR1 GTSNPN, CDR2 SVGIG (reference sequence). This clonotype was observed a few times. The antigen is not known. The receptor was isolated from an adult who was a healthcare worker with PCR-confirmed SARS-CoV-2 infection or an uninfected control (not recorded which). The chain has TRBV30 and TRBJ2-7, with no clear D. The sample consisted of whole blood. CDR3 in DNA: TGTGCCTTGGAAGATAGCTACGAGCAGTACTTC. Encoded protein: CALEDSYEQYF.